What follows are 24 T cell receptor beta chains derived from one specimen sequenced in a study of blood T cell repertoires in COVID-19. The data were produced by immunoSEQ multiplex PCR, yet TCRdb's version contains in-frame clones alone and is incomplete. Of roughly 35,000 clones in the sample, around 85% were seen once. Material for sequencing was peripheral blood. Receptor source: a man at least 80 years old with active or convalescent COVID-19.

The rearrangement uses TRBV9 and TRBJ2-7; tentative D call: TRBD1 (6 bases). The germline V gene has CDR1 SGDLS and CDR2 YYNGEE. The CDR3 sequence is 15 residues long. Trimming took 2 bases from V and 4 from J, leaving 16 bases between them. The CDR3 DNA follows: TGTGCCAGCAGCGTGTGGGGGCCCCCCCCATACGAGCAGTACTTC. This encodes CASSVWGPPPYEQYF. Based on the CDR3 plus reference TRBV9 and TRBJ2-7, the full variable domain is DSGVTQTPKHLITATGQRVTLRCSPRSGDLSVYWYQQSLDQGLQFLIQYYNGEERAKGNILERFSAQQFPDLHSELNLSSLELGDSALYFCASSVWGPPPYEQYFGPGTRLTVT.

The V gene is TRBV5-4, the J gene TRBJ1-1; no clear D. Looked up from germline, CDR1 is SGHNT and CDR2 is YYREEE (reference sequence). The V end was cut by 0 bases, the J end by 3 bases, with 12 bases between. The CDR3 is 15 residues long. CDR3 coding DNA: TGTGCCAGCAGCTTGGAGGCAGGCCGGCACACTGAAGCTTTCTTT. It is translated as CASSLEAGRHTEAFF. The variable domain in full, completed from reference TRBV5-4 and TRBJ1-1, reads ETGVTQSPTHLIKTRGQQVTLRCSSQSGHNTVSWYQQALGQGPQFIFQYYREEENGRGNFPPRFSGLQFPNYSSELNVNALELDDSALYLCASSLEAGRHTEAFFGQGTRLTVV.

The rearrangement joins TRBV6-5 to TRBJ1-3; D is undetermined. Germline CDR1 MNHEY, CDR2 SVGAGI. The CDR3 totals 14 residues. With 7 bases removed from V and 2 bases from J, the gap between germline ends came to 12 bases. The CDR3 here is CASKAAPPGNTIYF. In DNA, the CDR3 is TGTGCCAGCAAGGCGGCCCCTCCTGGAAACACCATATATTTT.

The chain joins TRBV5-1 to TRBJ1-1, with 8 bases aligning to TRBD1. The CDR3 has 14 residues. Trimming removed 7 bases from V and 1 base from J; junction bases left unmatched: 6. The germline V gene encodes CDR1 SGHRS and CDR2 YFSETQ. The CDR3 region has the DNA TGCGCCAGCCGGGGACAGGCTGGGAACACTGAAGCTTTCTTT. Protein product: CASRGQAGNTEAFF. Looking up the rest from reference TRBV5-1 and TRBJ1-1 gives the full variable domain: KAGVTQTPRYLIKTRGQQVTLSCSPISGHRSVSWYQQTPGQGLQFLFEYFSETQRNKGNFPGRFSGRQFSNSRSEMNVSTLELGDSALYLCASRGQAGNTEAFFGQGTRLTVV.

This sequence joins TRBV7-9 and TRBJ2-1; 11 bases match TRBD2. Germline V gene lookup returns CDR1 SEHNR and CDR2 FQNEAQ (reference sequence). J gave up 9 bases and V 4 bases, and 8 bases lay outside the gene matches. CDR3 length: 15 residues. CDR3 DNA sequence: TGTGCCAGCAGCTCCTCCGGACTAGCGGGTGCTGAGCAGTTCTTC. Protein sequence: CASSSSGLAGAEQFF.

This clone was counted a few times. The J gene is TRBJ2-3, the V gene TRBV6-5; possible D gene TRBD1, 6 bases. This CDR3 spans 14 amino acids. The germline gives CDR1 MNHEY, CDR2 SVGAGI. The V end was cut by 8 bases, the J end by 4 bases, with 16 bases between. CDR3 residues: CASSLGGNADTQYF. CDR3 nucleotide sequence: TGTGCCAGCTCCCTAGGGGGAAACGCAGATACGCAGTATTTT.

This chain uses TRBV6-6 with TRBJ1-2, with a possible D match to TRBD1 (5 bases). The V gene's germline CDR1 is MNHNY and CDR2 SVGAGI (reference sequence). Trimming pared 4 bases from V and 1 base from J, leaving 13 bases between. This CDR3 comprises 15 residues. CDR3 nucleotide sequence: TGTGCCAGCAGTTCGACATACGGGGGTAACTATGGCTACACCTTC. It yields the protein CASSSTYGGNYGYTF.

About this clone: A junction end diverges from the germline sequence, so it may reflect a read error. This chain connects TRBV19 to TRBJ1-1; 9 nucleotides match TRBD1. Germline V gene sequence: CDR1 LNHDA, CDR2 SQIVND (reference sequence). This CDR3 is 14 amino acids long. The CDR3 loop is CASSATGGNAEAFF. CDR3 DNA sequence: TGTGCCAGTAGTGCGACAGGGGGGAACGCTGAAGCTTTCTTT.

The rearrangement links TRBV7-2 to TRBJ2-7; 15 nucleotides align to TRBD2. This CDR3 is built from 17 residues. With V trimmed by 5 bases and J by 6 bases, 11 bases remained unmatched. Germline V gene sequence: CDR1 SGHTA, CDR2 FQGNSA. The CDR3 sequence is CASSLTWTSGGAFEQYF. The CDR3 bases are TGTGCCAGCAGCCTGACATGGACTAGCGGGGGGGCCTTCGAGCAGTACTTC.

This clone is large by share. V gene TRBV7-9 combines with J gene TRBJ1-3; D is unresolved. Trimming took off 4 bases at V and 11 bases at J, with 18 bases between the two ends. The CDR3 is 14 residues long. The germline V gene has CDR1 SEHNR and CDR2 FQNEAQ (reference sequence). This chain's CDR3 is CASSSREGGISIYF. CDR3 nucleotide sequence: TGTGCCAGCAGCTCCCGGGAGGGCGGTATCTCCATATATTTT.

The J gene is TRBJ2-7, the V gene TRBV20-1, with D perhaps matching TRBD2 (5 bases). The CDR3 spans 14 residues. Germline CDR1 and CDR2: DFQATT and SNEGSKA (reference sequence). The germline V and J ends were trimmed by 3 bases and 4 bases, with 16 bases remaining between them. The CDR3 is CSASKDSRGYEQYF. The CDR3 nucleotides are TGCAGTGCTAGTAAGGACTCCCGTGGGTACGAGCAGTACTTC.

J is TRBJ2-7 and V is TRBV30, with TRBD1 matching 11 bases. This CDR3 comprises 13 residues. V trimming: 5 bases; J trimming: 2 bases; junction bases outside the gene matches: 2. Germline assignment: CDR1 GTSNPN and CDR2 SVGIG (reference sequence). The CDR3 protein is CAWGTGGPYEQYF. Written as DNA, the CDR3 is TGTGCCTGGGGGACAGGGGGGCCCTACGAGCAGTACTTC.

The chain uses TRBV27 and TRBJ2-3; D might be TRBD1 (5 bases). V was trimmed by 2 bases and J by 3 bases, leaving 12 bases between them. This CDR3 contains 15 residues. CDR1 and CDR2 (germline): MNHEY, SMNVEV (reference sequence). CDR3 nucleotide sequence: TGTGCCAGCAGTTTACTCCAGGGAAGTACAGATACGCAGTATTTT. As protein: CASSLLQGSTDTQYF.

This sequence joins TRBV6-4 and TRBJ2-2; D is undetermined. The CDR3 runs to 13 residues. Trimming took 1 base from V and 3 from J, leaving 3 bases between them. Per germline, CDR1 MRHNA and CDR2 SNTAGT. The CDR3 nucleotides read TGTGCCAGCAGTGACTTCGACACCGGGGAGCTGTTTTTT. Residues: CASSDFDTGELFF.

The CDR3 DNA follows: TGTGCCAGCAGTGAGAGGACTAGCGGGAGACTAAACTACGAGCAGTACTTC. It codes for CASSERTSGRLNYEQYF. The rearrangement links TRBV6-1 to TRBJ2-7; TRBD2 aligns across 13 bases. The CDR3 is made up of 17 amino acids. CDR1 is MNHNS, CDR2 SASEGT, per germline. The V gene end was trimmed by 3 bases and the J gene end by 3 bases; junction bases not matched to a gene: 8.

The genes are TRBV7-2 and TRBJ2-2; D is unresolved. Trimming left V 6 bases short and J 5 bases short, with 13 bases between. The germline gives CDR1 SGHTA, CDR2 FQGNSA. The CDR3 length is 14 residues. CDR3 region: CASRLGAETGELFF. DNA for the CDR3: TGTGCCAGCAGGTTGGGTGCGGAGACCGGGGAGCTGTTTTTT.

V usage is TRBV9 and J usage is TRBJ1-1; TRBD1 matches at 8 bases. This CDR3 contains 14 residues. J was trimmed by 5 bases and V by 4 bases; bases with no gene match: 7. CDR1 is SGDLS, CDR2 YYNGEE, per germline. CDR3: CASSLTGGGTEAFF. The CDR3 DNA sequence: TGTGCCAGCAGCCTTACAGGGGGAGGAACTGAAGCTTTCTTT. The full variable domain, its missing parts supplied by reference TRBV9 and TRBJ1-1, is DSGVTQTPKHLITATGQRVTLRCSPRSGDLSVYWYQQSLDQGLQFLIQYYNGEERAKGNILERFSAQQFPDLHSELNLSSLELGDSALYFCASSLTGGGTEAFFGQGTRLTVV.

The chain has TRBV27 and TRBJ2-3; D unclear. V lost 5 bases to trimming and J lost 1 base, with 7 bases between them. The CDR3 covers 13 residues. Germline V gives CDR1 MNHEY, CDR2 SMNVEV (reference sequence). In DNA, the CDR3 is TGTGCCAGCAGTCCGAGGCGCACAGATACGCAGTATTTT. This translates into CASSPRRTDTQYF.

The V and J genes are TRBV6-5 and TRBJ1-1; a weak D match, TRBD1 (6 bases). CDR1 is MNHEY and CDR2 is SVGAGI in the germline V gene. The CDR3 is 13 residues long. Deletions cut 8 bases from V and 1 base from J, with 11 bases between. In DNA form, the CDR3 reads TGTGCCAGCCTGAGGGGGAGGAACACTGAAGCTTTCTTT. Translated: CASLRGRNTEAFF.

By share, this clone counts as medium-sized. Here the CDR3 reads CASNPGPDRYEQYF. The CDR3 DNA reads TGTGCCAGCAACCCCGGCCCCGACAGGTACGAGCAGTACTTC. The gene calls are TRBV6-6 and TRBJ2-7; tentatively, D is TRBD1 (6 bases). Trimming removed 7 bases at V and 4 bases at J, with 17 bases between. This CDR3 region has 14 residues. The germline V gene has CDR1 MNHNY and CDR2 SVGAGI (reference sequence).

The chain recombines TRBV9 with TRBJ2-5; D is unresolved. The V and J ends lost 0 bases and 4 bases respectively, with 13 bases between them. The CDR3 is 15 residues long. The V gene's germline CDR1 is SGDLS and CDR2 YYNGEE. DNA of the CDR3: TGTGCCAGCAGCGTAGCAGGTTCAGGATCAGAGACCCAGTACTTC. Its protein product is CASSVAGSGSETQYF.

V is TRBV28 and J is TRBJ1-1, with 10 bases that match TRBD1. Germline-derived CDR1 and CDR2 are MDHEN and SYDVKM. The CDR3 totals 14 residues. With V trimmed by 8 bases and J by 2 bases, 5 bases remained unmatched. The CDR3 sequence: CASLGTGDNTEAFF. The CDR3 nucleotides read TGTGCCAGCCTCGGGACAGGGGATAACACTGAAGCTTTCTTT.

The chain couples TRBV7-3 to TRBJ2-2, with a possible D match to TRBD2 (5 bases). There are 16 residues in the CDR3. The germline gives CDR1 SGHTA, CDR2 FQGTGA. Deletions cut 4 bases from V and 5 bases from J, with 17 bases between. The CDR3 DNA reads as TGTGCCAGCAGCTCCGCCGGACTCCCTGGTACCGGGGAGCTGTTTTTT. Translating it yields CASSSAGLPGTGELFF.

The chain couples TRBV5-5 to TRBJ2-7; 7 nucleotides line up with TRBD1. The V gene end was trimmed by 4 bases and the J gene end by 0 bases; junction bases not matched to a gene: 7. This CDR3 is built from 15 residues. Germline V gene lookup returns CDR1 SGHKS and CDR2 YYEKEE (reference sequence). Here the CDR3 DNA reads TGTGCCAGCAGCCTAGGACAGGACCACTCCTACGAGCAGTACTTC. This sequence encodes CASSLGQDHSYEQYF.